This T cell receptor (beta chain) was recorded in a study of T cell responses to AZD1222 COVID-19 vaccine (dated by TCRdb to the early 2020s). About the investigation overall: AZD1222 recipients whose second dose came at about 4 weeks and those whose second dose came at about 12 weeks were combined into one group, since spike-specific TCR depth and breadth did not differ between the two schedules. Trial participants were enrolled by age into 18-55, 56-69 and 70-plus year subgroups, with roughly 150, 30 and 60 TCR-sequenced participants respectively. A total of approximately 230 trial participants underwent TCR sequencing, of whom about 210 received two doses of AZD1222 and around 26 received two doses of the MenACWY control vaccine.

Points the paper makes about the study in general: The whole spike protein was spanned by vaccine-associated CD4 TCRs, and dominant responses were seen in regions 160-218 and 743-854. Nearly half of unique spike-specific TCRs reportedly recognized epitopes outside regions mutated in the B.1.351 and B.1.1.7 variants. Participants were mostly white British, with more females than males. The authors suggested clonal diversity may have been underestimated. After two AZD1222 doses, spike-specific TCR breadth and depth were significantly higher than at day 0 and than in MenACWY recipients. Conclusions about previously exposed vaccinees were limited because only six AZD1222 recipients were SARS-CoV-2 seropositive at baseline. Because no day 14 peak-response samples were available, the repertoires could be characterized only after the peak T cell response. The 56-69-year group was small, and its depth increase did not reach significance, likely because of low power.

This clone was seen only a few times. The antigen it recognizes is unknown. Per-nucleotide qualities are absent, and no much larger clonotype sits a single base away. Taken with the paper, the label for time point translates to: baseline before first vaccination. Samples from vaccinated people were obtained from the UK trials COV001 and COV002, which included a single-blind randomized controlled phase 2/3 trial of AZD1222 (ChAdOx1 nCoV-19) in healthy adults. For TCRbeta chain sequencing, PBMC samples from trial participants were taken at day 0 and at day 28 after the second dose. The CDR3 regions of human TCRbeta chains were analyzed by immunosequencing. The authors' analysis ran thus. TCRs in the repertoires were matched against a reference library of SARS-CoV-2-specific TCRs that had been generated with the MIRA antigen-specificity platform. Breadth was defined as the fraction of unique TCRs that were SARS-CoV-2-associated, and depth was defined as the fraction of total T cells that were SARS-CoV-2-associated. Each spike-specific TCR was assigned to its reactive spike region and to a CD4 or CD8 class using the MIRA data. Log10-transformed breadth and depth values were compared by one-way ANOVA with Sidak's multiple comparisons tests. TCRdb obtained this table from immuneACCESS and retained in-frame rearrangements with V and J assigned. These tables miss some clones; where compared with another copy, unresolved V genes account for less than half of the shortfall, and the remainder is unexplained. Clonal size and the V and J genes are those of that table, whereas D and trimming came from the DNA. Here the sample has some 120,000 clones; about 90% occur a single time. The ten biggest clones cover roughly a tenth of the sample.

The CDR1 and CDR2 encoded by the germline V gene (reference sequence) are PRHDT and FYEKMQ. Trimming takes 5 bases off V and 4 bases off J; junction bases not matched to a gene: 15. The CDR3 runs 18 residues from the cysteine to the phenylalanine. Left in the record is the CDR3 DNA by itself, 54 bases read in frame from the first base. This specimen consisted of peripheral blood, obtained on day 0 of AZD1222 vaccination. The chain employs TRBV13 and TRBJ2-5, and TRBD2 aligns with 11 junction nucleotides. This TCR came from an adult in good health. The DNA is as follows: TGTGCCAGCAGCCGGACTAGCGGGTTTTCTAGATTGGGAGAGACCCAGTACTTC. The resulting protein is CASSRTSGFSRLGETQYF.